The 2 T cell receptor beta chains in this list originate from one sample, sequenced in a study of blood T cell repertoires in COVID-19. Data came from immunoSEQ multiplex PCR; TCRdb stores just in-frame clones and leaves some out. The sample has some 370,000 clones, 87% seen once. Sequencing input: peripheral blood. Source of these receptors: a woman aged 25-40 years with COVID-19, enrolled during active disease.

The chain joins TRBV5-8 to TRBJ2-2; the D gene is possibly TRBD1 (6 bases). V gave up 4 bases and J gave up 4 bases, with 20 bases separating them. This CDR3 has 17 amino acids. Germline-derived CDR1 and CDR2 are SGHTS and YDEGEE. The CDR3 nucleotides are TGTGCCAGCAGCCAGAATGGCAACAGGGTACCCACCGGGGAGCTGTTTTTT. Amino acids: CASSQNGNRVPTGELFF.

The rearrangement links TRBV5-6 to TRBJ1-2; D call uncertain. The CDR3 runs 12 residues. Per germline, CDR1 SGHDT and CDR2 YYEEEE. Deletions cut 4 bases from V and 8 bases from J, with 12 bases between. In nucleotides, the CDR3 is TGTGCCAGCAGCCCGCCGGGAGAAGGCTACACCTTC. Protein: CASSPPGEGYTF.